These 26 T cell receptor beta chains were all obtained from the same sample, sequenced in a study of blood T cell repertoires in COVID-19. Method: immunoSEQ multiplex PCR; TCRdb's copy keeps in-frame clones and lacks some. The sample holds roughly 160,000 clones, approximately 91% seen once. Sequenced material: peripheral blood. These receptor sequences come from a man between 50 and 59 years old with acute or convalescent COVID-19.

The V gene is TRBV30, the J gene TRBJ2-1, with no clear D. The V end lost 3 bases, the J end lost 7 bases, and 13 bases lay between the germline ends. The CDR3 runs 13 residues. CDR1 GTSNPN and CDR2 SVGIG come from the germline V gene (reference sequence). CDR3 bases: TGTGCCTGGAGACTTCCGGGTGGTAATGAGCAGTTCTTC. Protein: CAWRLPGGNEQFF. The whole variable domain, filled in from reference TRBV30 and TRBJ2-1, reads SQTIHQWPATLVQPVGSPLSLECTVEGTSNPNLYWYRQAAGRGLQLLFYSVGIGQISSEVPQNLSASRPQDRQFILSSKKLLLSDSGFYLCAWRLPGGNEQFFGPGTRLTVL.

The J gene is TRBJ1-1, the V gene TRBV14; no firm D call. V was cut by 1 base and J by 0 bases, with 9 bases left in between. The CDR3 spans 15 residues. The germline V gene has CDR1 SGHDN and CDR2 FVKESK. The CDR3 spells CASSQGQIMNTEAFF. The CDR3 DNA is TGTGCCAGCAGCCAAGGGCAAATAATGAACACTGAAGCTTTCTTT.

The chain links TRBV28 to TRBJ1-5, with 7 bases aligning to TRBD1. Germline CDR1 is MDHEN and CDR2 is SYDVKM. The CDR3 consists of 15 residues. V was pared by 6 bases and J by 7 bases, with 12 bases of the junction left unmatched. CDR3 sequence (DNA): TGTGCCAGCAGCCGCCACAGGGGAGTCAAGCAGCCCCAGCATTTT. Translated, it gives CASSRHRGVKQPQHF.

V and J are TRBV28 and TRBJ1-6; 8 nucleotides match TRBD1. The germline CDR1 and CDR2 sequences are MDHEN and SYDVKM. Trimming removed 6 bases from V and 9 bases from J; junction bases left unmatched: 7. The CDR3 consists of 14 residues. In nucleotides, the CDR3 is TGTGCCAGCAGACTGGGCAGGGGGCTTTCACCCCTCCACTTT. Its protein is CASRLGRGLSPLHF.

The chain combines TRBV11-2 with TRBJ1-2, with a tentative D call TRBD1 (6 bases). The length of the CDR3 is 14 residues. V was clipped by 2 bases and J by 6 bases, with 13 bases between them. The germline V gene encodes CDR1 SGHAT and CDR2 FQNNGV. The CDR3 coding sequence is TGTGCCAGCAGCTTACTCAGCGAGGGGGATGGCTACACCTTC. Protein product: CASSLLSEGDGYTF.

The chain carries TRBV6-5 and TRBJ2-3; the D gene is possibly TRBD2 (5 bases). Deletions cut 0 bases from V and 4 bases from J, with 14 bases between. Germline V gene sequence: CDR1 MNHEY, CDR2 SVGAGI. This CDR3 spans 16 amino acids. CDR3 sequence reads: CASSYSFTRASDTQYF. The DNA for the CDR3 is TGTGCCAGCAGTTACTCGTTCACTAGGGCATCAGATACGCAGTATTTT.

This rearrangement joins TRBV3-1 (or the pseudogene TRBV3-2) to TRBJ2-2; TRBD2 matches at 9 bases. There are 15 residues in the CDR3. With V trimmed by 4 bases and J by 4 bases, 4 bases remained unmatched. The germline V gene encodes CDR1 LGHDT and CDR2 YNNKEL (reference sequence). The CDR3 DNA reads TGTGCCAGCAGCCCTAGCGGGGTCGGCACCGGGGAGCTGTTTTTT. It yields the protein CASSPSGVGTGELFF.

The CDR3 DNA is TGTGCCAGCAGCTCGCAGGTTAGCGGGAGGGCCTACAATGAGCAGTTCTTC. It translates to CASSSQVSGRAYNEQFF. The rearrangement joins TRBV7-2 to TRBJ2-1; 11 bases agree with TRBD2. Germline-derived CDR1 and CDR2 are SGHTA and FQGNSA. The CDR3 totals 17 residues. The junction had 7 bases not matched to a gene; V was cut back by 4 bases and J by 2 bases.

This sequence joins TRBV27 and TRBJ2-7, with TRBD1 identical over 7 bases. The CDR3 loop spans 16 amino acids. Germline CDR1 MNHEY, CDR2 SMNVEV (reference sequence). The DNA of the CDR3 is TGTGCCACGAATGTTCAACCGGGACAGAACTCCTACGGGCAGTACGTC. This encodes CATNVQPGQNSYGQYV.

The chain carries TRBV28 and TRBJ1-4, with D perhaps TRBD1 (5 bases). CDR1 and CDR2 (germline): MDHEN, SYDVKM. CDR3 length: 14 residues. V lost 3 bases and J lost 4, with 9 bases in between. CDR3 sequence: CASSLAGFNEKLFF. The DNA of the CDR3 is TGTGCCAGCAGTTTGGCAGGGTTTAATGAAAAACTGTTTTTT.

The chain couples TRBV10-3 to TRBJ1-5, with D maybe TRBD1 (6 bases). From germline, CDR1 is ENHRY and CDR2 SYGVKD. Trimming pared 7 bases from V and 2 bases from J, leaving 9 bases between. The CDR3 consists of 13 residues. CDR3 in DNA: TGTGCCATCACCCCAGGGGGCAATCAGCCCCAGCATTTT. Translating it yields CAITPGGNQPQHF.

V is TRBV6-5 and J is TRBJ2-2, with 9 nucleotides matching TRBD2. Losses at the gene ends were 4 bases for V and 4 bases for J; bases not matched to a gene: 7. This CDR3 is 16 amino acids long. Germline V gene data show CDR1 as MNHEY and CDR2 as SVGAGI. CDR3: CASSSTLAGPTGELFF. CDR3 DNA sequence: TGTGCCAGCAGTTCCACTCTAGCGGGACCCACCGGGGAGCTGTTTTTT.

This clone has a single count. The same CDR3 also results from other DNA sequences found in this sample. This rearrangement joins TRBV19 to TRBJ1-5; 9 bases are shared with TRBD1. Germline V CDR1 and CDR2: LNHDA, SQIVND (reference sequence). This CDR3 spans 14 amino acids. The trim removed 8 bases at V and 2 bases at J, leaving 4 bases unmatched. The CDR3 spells CASGGQGGNQPQHF. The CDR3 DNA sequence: TGTGCCAGTGGGGGACAGGGTGGCAATCAGCCCCAGCATTTT.

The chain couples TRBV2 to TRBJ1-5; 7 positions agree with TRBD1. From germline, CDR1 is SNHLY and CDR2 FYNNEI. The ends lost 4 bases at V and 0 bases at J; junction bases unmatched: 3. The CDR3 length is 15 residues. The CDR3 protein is CASSGGQTSNQPQHF. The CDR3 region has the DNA TGTGCCAGCAGTGGGGGACAGACTAGCAATCAGCCCCAGCATTTT.

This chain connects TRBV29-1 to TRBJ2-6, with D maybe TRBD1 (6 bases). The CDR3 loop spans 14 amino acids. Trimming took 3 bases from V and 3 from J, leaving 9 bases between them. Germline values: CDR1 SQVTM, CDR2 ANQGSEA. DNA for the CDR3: TGCAGCGTTGACAGGGGCGGTGGGGCCAACGTCCTGACTTTC. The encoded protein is CSVDRGGGANVLTF.

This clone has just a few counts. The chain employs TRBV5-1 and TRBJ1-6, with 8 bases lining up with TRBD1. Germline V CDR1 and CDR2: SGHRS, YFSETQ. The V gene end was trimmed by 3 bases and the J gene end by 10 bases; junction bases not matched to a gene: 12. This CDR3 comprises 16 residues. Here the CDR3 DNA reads TGCGCCAGCAGCTCTTCACCGGACAGGGTGTACTCACCCCTCCACTTT. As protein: CASSSSPDRVYSPLHF.

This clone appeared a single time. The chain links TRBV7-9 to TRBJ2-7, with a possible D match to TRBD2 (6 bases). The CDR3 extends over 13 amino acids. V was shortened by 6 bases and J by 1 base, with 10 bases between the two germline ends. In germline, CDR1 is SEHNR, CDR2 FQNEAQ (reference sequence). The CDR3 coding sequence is TGTGCCAGCAGTTCCGGGGGTTCCTACGAGCAGTACGTC. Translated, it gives CASSSGGSYEQYV.

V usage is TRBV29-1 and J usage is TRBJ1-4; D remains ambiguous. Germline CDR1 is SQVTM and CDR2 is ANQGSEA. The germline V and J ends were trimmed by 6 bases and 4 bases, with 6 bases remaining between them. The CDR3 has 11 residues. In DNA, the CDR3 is TGCAGCGTAGCTGATAATGAAAAACTGTTTTTT. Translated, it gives CSVADNEKLFF.

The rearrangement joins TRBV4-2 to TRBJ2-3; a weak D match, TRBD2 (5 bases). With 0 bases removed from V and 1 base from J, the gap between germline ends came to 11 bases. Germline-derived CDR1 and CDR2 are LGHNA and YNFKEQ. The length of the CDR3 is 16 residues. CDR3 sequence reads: CASSQETGIRTDTQYF. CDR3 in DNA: TGTGCCAGCAGCCAAGAGACGGGAATCCGCACAGATACGCAGTATTTT.

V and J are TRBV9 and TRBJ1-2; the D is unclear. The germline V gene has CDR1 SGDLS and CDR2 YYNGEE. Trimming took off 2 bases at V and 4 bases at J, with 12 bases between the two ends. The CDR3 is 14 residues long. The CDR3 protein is CASSVSGYLYGYTF. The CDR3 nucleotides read TGTGCCAGCAGCGTTAGCGGCTACCTCTATGGCTACACCTTC.

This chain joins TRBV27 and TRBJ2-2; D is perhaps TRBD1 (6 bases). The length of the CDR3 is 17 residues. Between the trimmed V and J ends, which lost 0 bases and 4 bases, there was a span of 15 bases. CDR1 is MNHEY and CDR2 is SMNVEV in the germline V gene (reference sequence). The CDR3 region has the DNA TGTGCCAGCAGTTTATCGTGGGCAGGGGCCGGCACCGGGGAGCTGTTTTTT. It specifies CASSLSWAGAGTGELFF.

This CDR3 reads CSASKGLQTDTQYF. In nucleotides, the CDR3 is TGCAGTGCTAGTAAAGGACTACAAACAGATACGCAGTATTTT. The V gene is TRBV20-1, the J gene TRBJ2-3, with a weak D call TRBD2 (6 bases). The CDR3 consists of 14 residues. V lost 3 bases, J lost 3 bases, and 13 bases lay in between. CDR1 is DFQATT, CDR2 SNEGSKA, per germline (reference sequence).

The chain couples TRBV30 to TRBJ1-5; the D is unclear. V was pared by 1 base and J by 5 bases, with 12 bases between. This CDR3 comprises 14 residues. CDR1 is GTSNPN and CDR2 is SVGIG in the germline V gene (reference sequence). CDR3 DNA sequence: TGTGCCTGGAGTGCCTGGAACGGGGATCAGCCCCAGCATTTT. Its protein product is CAWSAWNGDQPQHF.

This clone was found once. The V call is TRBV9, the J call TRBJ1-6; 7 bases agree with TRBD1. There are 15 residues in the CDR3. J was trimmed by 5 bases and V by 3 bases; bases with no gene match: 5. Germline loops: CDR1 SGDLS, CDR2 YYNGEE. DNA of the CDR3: TGTGCCAGCAGCGCCGGGACAGCCCATAATTCACCCCTCCACTTT. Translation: CASSAGTAHNSPLHF.

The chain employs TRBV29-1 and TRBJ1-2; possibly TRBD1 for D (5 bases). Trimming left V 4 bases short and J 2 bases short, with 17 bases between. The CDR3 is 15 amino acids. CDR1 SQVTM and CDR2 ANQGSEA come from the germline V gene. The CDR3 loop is CSVVGGRERNYGYTF. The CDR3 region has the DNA TGCAGCGTTGTGGGGGGGAGGGAAAGGAACTATGGCTACACCTTC. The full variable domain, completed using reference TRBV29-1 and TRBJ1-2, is SAVISQKPSRDICQRGTSLTIQCQVDSQVTMMFWYRQQPGQSLTLIATANQGSEATYESGFVIDKFPISRPNLTFSTLTVSNMSPEDSSIYLCSVVGGRERNYGYTFGSGTRLTVV.

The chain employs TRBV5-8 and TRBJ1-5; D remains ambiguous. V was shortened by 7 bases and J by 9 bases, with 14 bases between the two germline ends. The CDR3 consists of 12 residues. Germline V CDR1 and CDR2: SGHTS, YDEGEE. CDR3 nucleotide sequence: TGTGCCAGCCGAAACGCCCCAGGGCCCCAGCATTTT. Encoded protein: CASRNAPGPQHF.